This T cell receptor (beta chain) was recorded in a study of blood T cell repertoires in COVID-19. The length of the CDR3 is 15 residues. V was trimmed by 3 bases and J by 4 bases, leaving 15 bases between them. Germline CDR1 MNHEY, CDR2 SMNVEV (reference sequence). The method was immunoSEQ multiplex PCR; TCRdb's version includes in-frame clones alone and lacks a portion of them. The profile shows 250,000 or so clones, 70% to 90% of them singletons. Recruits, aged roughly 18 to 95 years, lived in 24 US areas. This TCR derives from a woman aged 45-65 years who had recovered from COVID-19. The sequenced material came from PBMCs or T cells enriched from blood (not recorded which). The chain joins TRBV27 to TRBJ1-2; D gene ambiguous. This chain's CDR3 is CASSFSAATPYGYTF. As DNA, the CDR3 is TGTGCCAGCAGTTTTTCGGCGGCTACTCCCTATGGCTACACCTTC.